The clone carrying this T cell receptor (beta chain) was detected many times. The CDR3 covers 14 residues. CDR1 is MDHEN and CDR2 is SYDVKM in the germline V gene. The germline V and J ends were trimmed by 6 bases and 1 base, with 12 bases remaining between them. Authors of the study amplified TCR beta CDR3 regions from RNA transcripts. HTBI primers were employed in a first-round RT-PCR of the TCR CDR3. TCRdb reprocessed the multiplex PCR reads with MiXCR, giving one entry per CDR3 protein. There are 500,000 or so distinct CDR3 sequences in the sample; 15% to 20% occur only once, and roughly 15% lies in the top ten. This sample stems from a study of T cells in Graves' hyperthyroidism and ophthalmopathy. With duration under 3 months, ophthalmopathy was active: Clinical Activity Score at least 3, NOSPECS at least 4.

This clonotype was sampled from a woman between 18 and 29 years old with Graves' ophthalmopathy. This sequence joins TRBV28 and TRBJ1-1; D gene uncertain. The sample comprised blood. The CDR3 reads CASSFLQPNTEAFF. The DNA for the CDR3 is TGTGCCAGCAGCTTTCTACAACCGAACACTGAAGCTTTCTTT.